The 18 T cell receptor beta chains listed next were all sequenced from one sample in a study of quantifying T cell responses using KT2 cells. Study background: Reverse transcription used primers in the TCR alpha and beta constant regions.

The cDNA 3' end received a ligated oligonucleotide with a UMI. First-round PCR used four to five cycles and beta primers RC1.1 and RC1.2 covering TRBC1 and TRBC2. TCRdb re-called the UMI-ligation and nested PCR reads through MiXCR, storing one row per CDR3 protein. This sample has some 43,000 distinct CDR3 sequences, with 15% to 20% found just once. The sequencing sample was made of PBMCs spiked with cells of the T cell clone KT2. All receptors derive from a human donor.

In the case of this clonotype: No conserved phenylalanine or tryptophan is present at the end of the CDR3, so a read error is the likely explanation. This chain's CDR3 is CASSRDRSFGEQYL. For the CDR3, the DNA is TGTGCCAGCAGCCGGGACAGGAGCTTTGGGGAGCAGTACTTA. V is TRBV3-1 and J is TRBJ2-7, with 8 bases fitting TRBD1. Germline CDR1 reads LGHDT; CDR2 reads YNNKEL (reference sequence). This CDR3 has 14 residues. V lost 4 bases to trimming and J lost 7 bases; unmatched junction nucleotides: 9.

This CDR3 reads CASSLSGTGIDTQYF. The DNA of the CDR3 is TGTGCCAGCAGTTTGTCCGGGACAGGGATAGATACGCAGTATTTT. The V and J genes are TRBV12-3 or TRBV12-4 and TRBJ2-3; 9 positions agree with TRBD1. J was trimmed by 5 bases and V by 3 bases; bases with no gene match: 6. The CDR3 is made up of 15 amino acids.

About this clonotype: One junction end disagrees with the germline gene, perhaps due to a read error. CDR3 DNA: TGTGCCAGCAGTTCAAGGACAGGGGGATATAACTTC. Its translation: CASSSRTGGYNF. The chain employs TRBV27 and TRBJ1-2, with 10 bases fitting TRBD1. Per germline, CDR1 MNHEY and CDR2 SMNVEV (reference sequence). This CDR3 has 12 amino acids.

CDR3 sequence (DNA): TGTGCCAGCAGTTACTCTGGGGCTAACTATGGCTACACCTTC. Its translation is CASSYSGANYGYTF. The rearrangement links TRBV6-5 to TRBJ1-2; D ambiguous. The germline gives CDR1 MNHEY, CDR2 SVGAGI. This CDR3 region has 14 residues. V lost 0 bases to trimming and J lost 0 bases, with 5 bases between them.

This clonotype was recorded many times. The chain is built from TRBV25-1 and TRBJ2-7, with TRBD1 as a possible D gene (5 bases). V was clipped by 2 bases and J by 2 bases, with 10 bases between them. This CDR3 spans 14 amino acids. Germline values: CDR1 MGHDK, CDR2 SYGVNS. The chain's CDR3 is CASSETGPPYEQYF. CDR3 coding DNA: TGTGCCAGCAGTGAAACAGGCCCTCCCTACGAGCAGTACTTC.

The chain recombines TRBV11-1 with TRBJ2-1; D is ambiguous. V lost 8 bases and J lost 4, with 12 bases in between. This CDR3 has 13 residues. Germline lookup yields CDR1 SGHAT and CDR2 FQDESV (reference sequence). Here the CDR3 reads CASAPDGYNEQFF. CDR3 nucleotide sequence: TGTGCCAGCGCCCCAGACGGATACAATGAGCAGTTCTTC.

The table lists this clonotype with a few counts. This chain uses TRBV7-2 with TRBJ2-3; no clear D. Trimming removed 8 bases from V and 7 bases from J, with 16 bases in between. Per germline, CDR1 SGHTA and CDR2 FQGNSA. The length of the CDR3 is 13 residues. CDR3 coding DNA: TGTGCCAGCTCAAACGGCGTTGGAAATACGCAGTATTTT. This codes for CASSNGVGNTQYF.

The V gene is TRBV6-2 or TRBV6-3, the J gene TRBJ2-1; D gene unclear. With 7 bases removed from V and 6 bases from J, the gap between germline ends came to 16 bases. The CDR3 runs to 14 residues. The V gene's germline CDR1 is MNHEY and CDR2 SVGEGT. CDR3 nucleotides: TGTGCCAGCAAACAAGGCGGCCTTTTCAATGAGCAGTTCTTC. Its protein is CASKQGGLFNEQFF.

In its sample, this clonotype was seen many times. This chain links TRBV2 with TRBJ2-7, with D tentatively TRBD1 (5 bases). Trimming removed 2 bases at V and 3 bases at J, with 17 bases between. This CDR3 is 16 amino acids long. Looked up from germline, CDR1 is SNHLY and CDR2 is FYNNEI. The CDR3 loop reads CASSEPPRTSNYEQYF. CDR3 DNA: TGTGCCAGCAGTGAACCCCCCCGGACAAGTAACTACGAGCAGTACTTC.

V usage is TRBV27 and J usage is TRBJ1-6, with TRBD1 matching 7 bases. CDR3 length equals 16 residues. Germline V gene sequence: CDR1 MNHEY, CDR2 SMNVEV (reference sequence). V dropped 0 bases and J dropped 9; count of bases not matched to a gene: 8. CDR3 sequence (DNA): TGTGCCAGCAGTTTATCGGGGGCAGGGGGACGTTCACCCCTCCACTTT. Protein sequence: CASSLSGAGGRSPLHF.

This clonotype was seen many times. V gene TRBV5-1 combines with J gene TRBJ2-3, with unresolved D. Germline lookup yields CDR1 SGHRS and CDR2 YFSETQ. Trimming pared 0 bases from V and 2 bases from J, leaving 1 base between. The CDR3 is 12 amino acids. The CDR3 spells CASSLATDTQYF. In DNA form, the CDR3 reads TGCGCCAGCAGCTTGGCCACAGATACGCAGTATTTT. The whole variable domain, filled in from reference TRBV5-1 and TRBJ2-3, reads KAGVTQTPRYLIKTRGQQVTLSCSPISGHRSVSWYQQTPGQGLQFLFEYFSETQRNKGNFPGRFSGRQFSNSRSEMNVSTLELGDSALYLCASSLATDTQYFGPGTRLTVL.

The rearrangement links TRBV18 to TRBJ1-1, with 7 bases fitting TRBD1. This CDR3 is built from 15 residues. V was clipped by 3 bases and J by 1 base; unmatched bases: 5. Germline loops: CDR1 KGHSH, CDR2 LQKENI. DNA of the CDR3: TGTGCCAGCTCACCTTCGGGACAGAAGAACACTGAAGCTTTCTTT. This codes for CASSPSGQKNTEAFF.

Of note for this clonotype: Because it lacks the conserved phenylalanine or tryptophan at the end, this CDR3 is likely a read error. This sequence joins TRBV7-8 and TRBJ2-1, with D perhaps assigned TRBD1 or TRBD2 (6 bases each). CDR1 and CDR2 from the germline V gene are SGHVS and FQNEAQ. The V gene lost 4 bases and the J gene lost 0 bases, with 13 bases spanning the gap. The CDR3 is 16 residues long. In nucleotides, the CDR3 is TGTGCCAGCAGCTGGGCGGGGACACCCTCCTACAATGAGCAGTTCCTC. It yields the protein CASSWAGTPSYNEQFL.

This clonotype was observed a few times. V usage is TRBV6-2 or TRBV6-3 and J usage is TRBJ2-3; no definite D call. Trimming took off 4 bases at V and 0 bases at J, with 8 bases between the two ends. The CDR3 spans 14 residues. Germline V gene sequence: CDR1 MNHEY, CDR2 SVGEGT. This CDR3 is CASSFAISTDTQYF. The CDR3 DNA sequence: TGTGCCAGCAGTTTTGCAATAAGCACAGATACGCAGTATTTT.

The V gene is TRBV29-1, the J gene TRBJ1-3; D is unclear. The CDR3 sequence is 14 residues long. V gave up 4 bases and J gave up 2 bases, with 12 bases separating them. From germline, CDR1 is SQVTM and CDR2 ANQGSEA. The CDR3 DNA follows: TGCAGCGTTGTAGGCAGTTCGACTGGAAACACCATATATTTT. It translates to CSVVGSSTGNTIYF.

The V call is TRBV6-5, the J call TRBJ1-1; D perhaps matches TRBD1 (6 bases). The ends were cut back, 6 bases at V and 0 bases at J, with 14 bases in the middle. Germline V gene sequence: CDR1 MNHEY, CDR2 SVGAGI. The CDR3 contains 15 residues. The CDR3: CASRYRVSLNTEAFF. The CDR3 region has the DNA TGTGCCAGCAGGTACAGGGTATCCCTGAACACTGAAGCTTTCTTT.

This clonotype was counted ten times or more. The chain uses TRBV5-1 and TRBJ2-7, with D hard to call. Germline-derived CDR1 and CDR2 are SGHRS and YFSETQ. V was pared by 2 bases and J by 0 bases, with 9 bases between. The CDR3 is 14 amino acids. The CDR3 is CASSFVRSSYEQYF. Written as DNA, the CDR3 is TGCGCCAGCAGCTTTGTTCGGAGCTCCTACGAGCAGTACTTC. Drawing the rest from reference TRBV5-1 and TRBJ2-7, the complete variable domain is KAGVTQTPRYLIKTRGQQVTLSCSPISGHRSVSWYQQTPGQGLQFLFEYFSETQRNKGNFPGRFSGRQFSNSRSEMNVSTLELGDSALYLCASSFVRSSYEQYFGPGTRLTVT.

The chain uses TRBV19 and TRBJ1-5; D not certain. The CDR3 contains 15 residues. The V gene's germline CDR1 is LNHDA and CDR2 SQIVND (reference sequence). V was shortened by 5 bases and J by 0 bases, with 11 bases between the two germline ends. CDR3 protein: CASSEILYSNQPQHF. The DNA of the CDR3 is TGTGCCAGTAGTGAAATCCTGTATAGCAATCAGCCCCAGCATTTT.